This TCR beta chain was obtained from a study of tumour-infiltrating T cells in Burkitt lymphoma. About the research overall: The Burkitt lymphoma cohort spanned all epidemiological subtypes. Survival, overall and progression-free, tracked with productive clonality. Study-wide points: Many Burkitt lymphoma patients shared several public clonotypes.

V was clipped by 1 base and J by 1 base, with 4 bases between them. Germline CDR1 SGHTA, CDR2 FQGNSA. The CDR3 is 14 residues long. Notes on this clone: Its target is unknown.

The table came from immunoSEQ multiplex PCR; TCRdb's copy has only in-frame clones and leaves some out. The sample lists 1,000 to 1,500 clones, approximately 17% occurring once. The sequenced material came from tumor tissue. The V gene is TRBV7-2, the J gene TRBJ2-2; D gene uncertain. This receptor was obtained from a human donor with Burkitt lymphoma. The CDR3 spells CASSLVKNTGELFF. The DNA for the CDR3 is TGTGCCAGCAGCTTAGTAAAGAACACCGGGGAGCTGTTTTTT.